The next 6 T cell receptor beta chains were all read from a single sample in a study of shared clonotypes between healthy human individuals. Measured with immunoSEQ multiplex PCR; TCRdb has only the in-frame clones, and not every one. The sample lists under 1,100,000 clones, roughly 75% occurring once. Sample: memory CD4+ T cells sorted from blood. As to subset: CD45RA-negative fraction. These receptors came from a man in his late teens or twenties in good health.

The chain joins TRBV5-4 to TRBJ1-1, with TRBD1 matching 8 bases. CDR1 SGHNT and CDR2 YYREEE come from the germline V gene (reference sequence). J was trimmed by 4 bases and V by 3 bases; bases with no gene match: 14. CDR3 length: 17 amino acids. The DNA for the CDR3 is TGTGCCAGCAGCTCGAAGGACAGGGTTTTTTCGGGCACTGAAGCTTTCTTT. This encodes CASSSKDRVFSGTEAFF. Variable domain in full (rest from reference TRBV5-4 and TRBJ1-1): ETGVTQSPTHLIKTRGQQVTLRCSSQSGHNTVSWYQQALGQGPQFIFQYYREEENGRGNFPPRFSGLQFPNYSSELNVNALELDDSALYLCASSSKDRVFSGTEAFFGQGTRLTVV.

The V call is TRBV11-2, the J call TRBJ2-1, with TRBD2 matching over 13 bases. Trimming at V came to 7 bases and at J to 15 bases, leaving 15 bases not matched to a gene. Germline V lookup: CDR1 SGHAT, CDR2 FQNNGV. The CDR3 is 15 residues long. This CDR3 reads CASNLYIGLAGAVFF. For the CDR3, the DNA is TGTGCCAGCAACCTCTACATCGGACTAGCGGGAGCGGTGTTCTTC.

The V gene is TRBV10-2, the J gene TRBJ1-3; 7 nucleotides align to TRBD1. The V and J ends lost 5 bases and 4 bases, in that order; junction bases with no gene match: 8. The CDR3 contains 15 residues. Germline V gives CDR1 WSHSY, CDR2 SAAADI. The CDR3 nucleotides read TGCGCCAGCAGTTTACAGGGGCTATCCGGAAACACCATATATTTT. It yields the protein CASSLQGLSGNTIYF.

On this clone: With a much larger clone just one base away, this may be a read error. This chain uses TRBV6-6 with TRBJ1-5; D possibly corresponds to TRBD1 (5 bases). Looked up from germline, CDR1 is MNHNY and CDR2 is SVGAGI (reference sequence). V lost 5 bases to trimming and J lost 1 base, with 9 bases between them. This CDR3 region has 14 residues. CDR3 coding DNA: TGTGCCAGCAGTCTACAGGAGAGCAATCAGCCCCAGCATTTT. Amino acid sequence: CASSLQESNQPQHF.

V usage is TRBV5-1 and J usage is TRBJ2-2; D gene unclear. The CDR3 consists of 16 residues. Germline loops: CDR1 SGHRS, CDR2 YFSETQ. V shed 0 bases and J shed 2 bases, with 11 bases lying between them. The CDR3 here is CASSLASAANTGELFF. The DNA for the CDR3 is TGCGCCAGCAGCTTGGCTTCGGCAGCAAACACCGGGGAGCTGTTTTTT. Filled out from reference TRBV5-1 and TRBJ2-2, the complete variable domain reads KAGVTQTPRYLIKTRGQQVTLSCSPISGHRSVSWYQQTPGQGLQFLFEYFSETQRNKGNFPGRFSGRQFSNSRSEMNVSTLELGDSALYLCASSLASAANTGELFFGEGSRLTVL.

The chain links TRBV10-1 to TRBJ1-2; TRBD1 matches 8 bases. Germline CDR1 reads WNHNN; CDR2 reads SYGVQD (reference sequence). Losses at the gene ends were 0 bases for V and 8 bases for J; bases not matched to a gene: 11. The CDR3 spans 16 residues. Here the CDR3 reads CASSESIRTGISGYTF. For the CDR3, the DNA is TGCGCCAGCAGTGAGTCTATCCGGACAGGGATAAGCGGCTACACCTTC.